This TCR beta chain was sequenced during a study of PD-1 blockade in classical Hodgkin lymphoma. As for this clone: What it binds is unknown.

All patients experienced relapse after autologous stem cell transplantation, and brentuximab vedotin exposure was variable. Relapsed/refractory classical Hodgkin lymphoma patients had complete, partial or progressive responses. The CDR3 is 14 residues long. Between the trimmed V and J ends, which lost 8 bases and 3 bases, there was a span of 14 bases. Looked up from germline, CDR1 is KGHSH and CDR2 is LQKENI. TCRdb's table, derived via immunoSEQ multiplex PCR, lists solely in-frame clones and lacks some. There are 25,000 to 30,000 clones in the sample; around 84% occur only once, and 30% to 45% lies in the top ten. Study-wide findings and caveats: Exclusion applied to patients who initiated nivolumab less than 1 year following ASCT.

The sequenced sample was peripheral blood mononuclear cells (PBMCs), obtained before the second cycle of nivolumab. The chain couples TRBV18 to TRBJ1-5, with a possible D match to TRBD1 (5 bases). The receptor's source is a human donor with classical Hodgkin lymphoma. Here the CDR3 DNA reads TGTGCCAGCACCTCCGCGGGGGACAATCAGCCCCAGCATTTT. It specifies CASTSAGDNQPQHF.